Below, 29 T cell receptor beta chains from the same sample are listed, as sequenced in a study of beta chain features in type 1 diabetes. General observations from the study: All four CD4+ subsets from Type 1 diabetes patients carried moderately but significantly shorter TCRB CDR3s.

Expressed TCRB transcripts were sequenced, since all the RNA that had been isolated was reverse transcribed. The assay was immunoSEQ multiplex PCR, and TCRdb's table has in-frame clones only and misses some. The sample lists 200,000 to 300,000 clones, over 11% seen once, with almost 0.02% in the top ten. Their antigens are not known. Sequences were obtained from naive CD4+ T cells from blood. These receptors were collected from a man between 25 and 39 years old with type 1 diabetes.

The chain has TRBV4-1 and TRBJ2-2, with 10 bases identical to TRBD1. V dropped 5 bases and J dropped 6; count of bases not matched to a gene: 6. Germline CDR1 reads MGHRA; CDR2 reads YSYEKL. The CDR3 runs 15 residues. CDR3: CASSALTGGSGELFF. The CDR3 DNA reads as TGCGCCAGCAGCGCGCTGACAGGGGGCTCCGGGGAGCTGTTTTTT.

The genes are TRBV5-1 and TRBJ1-4; D is unclear. The V and J ends lost 6 bases and 7 bases respectively, with 19 bases between them. CDR3 length: 15 residues. CDR1 is SGHRS, CDR2 YFSETQ, per germline. The CDR3 nucleotides read TGCGCCAGCACCCCCGACGGAGTCAGCGTTGAAAAACTGTTTTTT. Its protein product is CASTPDGVSVEKLFF. Supplemented by reference TRBV5-1 and TRBJ1-4, the full variable domain reads KAGVTQTPRYLIKTRGQQVTLSCSPISGHRSVSWYQQTPGQGLQFLFEYFSETQRNKGNFPGRFSGRQFSNSRSEMNVSTLELGDSALYLCASTPDGVSVEKLFFGSGTQLSVL.

This clone appeared a few times. The V and J genes are TRBV28 and TRBJ2-7, with TRBD1 matching over 8 bases. This CDR3 is 13 amino acids long. With 7 bases clipped from V and 3 bases from J, the junction kept 5 bases outside the gene matches. Germline CDR1 is MDHEN and CDR2 is SYDVKM. The CDR3 region has the DNA TGTGCCAGCACCGTAGACAGGGGCTACGAGCAGTACTTC. As protein: CASTVDRGYEQYF. Together with reference TRBV28 and TRBJ2-7, the CDR3 gives the full variable domain: DVKVTQSSRYLVKRTGEKVFLECVQDMDHENMFWYRQDPGLGLRLIYFSYDVKMKEKGDIPEGYSVSREKKERFSLILESASTNQTSMYLCASTVDRGYEQYFGPGTRLTVT.

This clone appeared a few times. The chain recombines TRBV19 with TRBJ1-5; D might be TRBD1 (5 bases). The germline gives CDR1 LNHDA, CDR2 SQIVND (reference sequence). This CDR3 has 13 amino acids. V lost 9 bases, J lost 4 bases, and 13 bases lay in between. CDR3 DNA: TGTGCCAGCTTGGGGCAGTTTAATCAGCCCCAGCATTTT. This sequence encodes CASLGQFNQPQHF.

This clone was counted a few times. The chain couples TRBV4-1 to TRBJ2-5, with 7 bases lining up with TRBD1. CDR1 and CDR2 from the germline V gene are MGHRA and YSYEKL. With 1 base clipped from V and 4 bases from J, the junction kept 15 bases outside the gene matches. The CDR3 is made up of 18 amino acids. Here the CDR3 DNA reads TGCGCCAGCAGCCAAGTGGTACAGGGGATGGGAAGAGGAGAGACCCAGTACTTC. Translated, it gives CASSQVVQGMGRGETQYF.

The chain has TRBV4-1 and TRBJ1-1; unclear D gene. This CDR3 is 14 amino acids long. Trimming stripped 1 base from V and 6 bases from J, with 12 bases between. From germline, CDR1 is MGHRA and CDR2 YSYEKL. CDR3 in amino acids: CASSQVFGGAEAFF. The CDR3 bases are TGCGCCAGCAGCCAAGTGTTCGGCGGCGCTGAAGCTTTCTTT.

This clone was observed a handful of times. The chain carries TRBV30 and TRBJ1-6, with 7 bases fitting TRBD1. Per the germline V gene, CDR1 is GTSNPN and CDR2 is SVGIG (reference sequence). V lost 3 bases to trimming and J lost 6 bases; unmatched junction nucleotides: 5. There are 14 residues in the CDR3. The CDR3 protein is CAWRPGQFNSPLHF. The CDR3 DNA reads as TGTGCCTGGAGGCCGGGACAGTTTAATTCACCCCTCCACTTT.

This clone has more than one count but fewer than ten. V is TRBV5-1 and J is TRBJ2-5; D is perhaps TRBD1 (6 bases). Germline CDR1 reads SGHRS; CDR2 reads YFSETQ. This CDR3 is 14 amino acids long. Trimming shortened V by 2 bases and J by 5 bases, and 13 bases separated the two germline ends. In DNA form, the CDR3 reads TGCGCCAGCAGCTTACAGGGCGAGCTGGAGACCCAGTACTTC. Translating gives CASSLQGELETQYF. Filled out from reference TRBV5-1 and TRBJ2-5, the complete variable domain reads KAGVTQTPRYLIKTRGQQVTLSCSPISGHRSVSWYQQTPGQGLQFLFEYFSETQRNKGNFPGRFSGRQFSNSRSEMNVSTLELGDSALYLCASSLQGELETQYFGPGTRLLVL.

V and J are TRBV6-5 and TRBJ2-7; 8 bases are a match to TRBD1. The CDR3 spans 14 residues. Germline assignment: CDR1 MNHEY and CDR2 SVGAGI. With 8 bases clipped from V and 0 bases from J, the junction kept 6 bases outside the gene matches. This CDR3 is CASGSTGVSYEQYF. CDR3 coding DNA: TGTGCCAGCGGTTCGACAGGGGTCTCCTACGAGCAGTACTTC.

The V gene is TRBV11-3, the J gene TRBJ1-2; the match to TRBD1 covers 8 bases. With 5 bases clipped from V and 14 bases from J, the junction kept 7 bases outside the gene matches. CDR1 and CDR2 from the germline V gene are SGHNT and YENEEA. This CDR3 spans 11 amino acids. CDR3 loop: CASSHGQGPTF. DNA of the CDR3: TGTGCCAGCAGCCACGGACAGGGTCCTACCTTC.

This clone was seen a handful of times. This chain connects TRBV5-6 to TRBJ2-7; 12 positions agree with TRBD2. Per germline, CDR1 SGHDT and CDR2 YYEEEE. With V trimmed by 3 bases and J by 3 bases, 4 bases remained unmatched. The CDR3 loop spans 15 amino acids. The CDR3 spells CASSYTSGGFYEQYF. In nucleotides, the CDR3 is TGTGCCAGCAGCTATACTAGCGGGGGGTTCTACGAGCAGTACTTC.

This clone showed up just a few times. The V and J genes are TRBV30 and TRBJ1-5; 9 bases agree with TRBD1. J lost 7 bases, V lost 5 bases, and 12 bases had no gene match. The CDR3 is 15 amino acids. The germline CDR1 and CDR2 sequences are GTSNPN and SVGIG (reference sequence). CDR3 coding DNA: TGTGCCTGGGCCGGGACAGGGAAGAAAAGCCAGCCCCAGCATTTT. Amino acids: CAWAGTGKKSQPQHF.

The chain employs TRBV4-1 and TRBJ2-7, with 7 bases aligning to TRBD1. Germline assignment: CDR1 MGHRA and CDR2 YSYEKL. The CDR3 is 20 amino acids. The junction had 19 bases not matched to a gene; V was cut back by 0 bases and J by 2 bases. CDR3 nucleotides: TGCGCCAGCAGCCAAGACCAGGGACAGCCTGATGCATACAACGCCTACGAGCAGTACTTC. Protein: CASSQDQGQPDAYNAYEQYF.

This clone was detected a few times. The genes are TRBV6-6 and TRBJ2-1; 8 bases match TRBD1. V trimming: 1 base; J trimming: 10 bases; junction bases outside the gene matches: 9. CDR3 length: 15 residues. The germline V gene has CDR1 MNHNY and CDR2 SVGAGI (reference sequence). Written as DNA, the CDR3 is TGTGCCAGCAGTTACTTAGGACAGGGAGAGGCCGAGCAGTTCTTC. It specifies CASSYLGQGEAEQFF.

The chain links TRBV5-1 to TRBJ1-6; possible D gene TRBD1, 5 bases. V was clipped by 0 bases and J by 5 bases, with 15 bases between them. CDR3 length equals 17 residues. Per germline, CDR1 SGHRS and CDR2 YFSETQ. The CDR3 DNA sequence: TGCGCCAGCAGCTTGGTTGGGGGGGGACCCGATAATTCACCCCTCCACTTT. This sequence encodes CASSLVGGGPDNSPLHF.

This clone appeared a few times. The genes are TRBV2 and TRBJ1-1, with 9 bases lining up with TRBD1. The CDR3 runs to 15 residues. With V trimmed by 6 bases and J by 2 bases, 7 bases remained unmatched. Germline V gene lookup returns CDR1 SNHLY and CDR2 FYNNEI. For the CDR3, the DNA is TGTGCCAGCAGGACTGAACAGGGGGCTAACACTGAAGCTTTCTTT. Protein product: CASRTEQGANTEAFF. The variable domain in full, with the rest retrieved from reference TRBV2 and TRBJ1-1, is EPEVTQTPSHQVTQMGQEVILRCVPISNHLYFYWYRQILGQKVEFLVSFYNNEISEKSEIFDDQFSVERPDGSNFTLKIRSTKLEDSAMYFCASRTEQGANTEAFFGQGTRLTVV.

The chain couples TRBV9 to TRBJ2-5, with 10 positions matching TRBD2. Germline V gene data show CDR1 as SGDLS and CDR2 as YYNGEE. The J segment lost 3 bases and the V segment lost 3 bases, leaving 20 bases of the junction unmatched. This CDR3 comprises 20 residues. CDR3 bases: TGTGCCAGCAGCGGTCTTGGGGCCCCTGAGCGGGGGGGAGCAAAAGAGACCCAGTACTTC. This translates into CASSGLGAPERGGAKETQYF.

The rearrangement uses TRBV30 and TRBJ1-2; maybe TRBD1 (6 bases). V was pared by 0 bases and J by 5 bases, with 16 bases between. The CDR3 extends over 15 amino acids. CDR1 is GTSNPN and CDR2 is SVGIG in the germline V gene (reference sequence). The CDR3: CAWSVWSGALYGYTF. As DNA, the CDR3 is TGTGCCTGGAGTGTATGGTCAGGGGCCCTATATGGCTACACCTTC.

Only a few counts were recorded for this clone. The rearrangement links TRBV6-6 to TRBJ2-3; no definite D call. V dropped 7 bases and J dropped 8 bases, with 16 bases sitting between them. This CDR3 is built from 13 residues. CDR1 MNHNY and CDR2 SVGAGI come from the germline V gene (reference sequence). The CDR3 nucleotides read TGTGCCAGCACCCCCGGAGCGCGAGTTACGCAGTATTTT. It codes for CASTPGARVTQYF.

This clone was counted a few times. This chain connects TRBV7-2 to TRBJ2-5; D gene ambiguous. Trimming removed 5 bases from V and 5 bases from J, with 9 bases in between. CDR1 and CDR2 from the germline V gene are SGHTA and FQGNSA. This CDR3 contains 12 residues. This CDR3 is CASSAGWETQYF. The CDR3 DNA sequence: TGTGCCAGCAGCGCAGGTTGGGAGACCCAGTACTTC. Full variable domain (outside the CDR3, taken from reference TRBV7-2 and TRBJ2-5): GAGVSQSPSNKVTEKGKDVELRCDPISGHTALYWYRQSLGQGLEFLIYFQGNSAPDKSGLPSDRFSAERTGGSVSTLTIQRTQQEDSAVYLCASSAGWETQYFGPGTRLLVL.

This clone came up once. The rearrangement joins TRBV6-5 to TRBJ1-3; 10 nucleotides match TRBD1. The CDR3 totals 15 residues. Unmatched junction bases numbered 2, after V lost 6 bases and J lost 0 bases. Germline assignment: CDR1 MNHEY and CDR2 SVGAGI. Here the CDR3 DNA reads TGTGCCAGCAGCCGGACAGGGGGCTCTGGAAACACCATATATTTT. Its translation: CASSRTGGSGNTIYF.

This clone was found a few times. The genes are TRBV5-1 and TRBJ2-2; D perhaps matches TRBD1 (6 bases). The CDR3 loop spans 16 amino acids. Germline V gene sequence: CDR1 SGHRS, CDR2 YFSETQ. Trimming stripped 4 bases from V and 6 bases from J, with 19 bases between. The CDR3 loop reads CASSPDYLTGPGELFF. The DNA of the CDR3 is TGCGCCAGCAGCCCCGATTACCTGACAGGCCCCGGGGAGCTGTTTTTT.

This clone has just a few counts. The CDR3 region has the DNA TGTGCCAGCACGGCGGGAGAGACAGATACGCAGTATTTT. Translated, it gives CASTAGETDTQYF. The rearrangement uses TRBV2 and TRBJ2-3; 7 bases match TRBD2. Germline values: CDR1 SNHLY, CDR2 FYNNEI. The CDR3 length is 13 residues. Trimming removed 7 bases from V and 3 bases from J; junction bases left unmatched: 4.

This clone was observed a handful of times. This chain joins TRBV6-5 and TRBJ1-2; 8 nucleotides align to TRBD1. The CDR3 extends over 14 amino acids. V lost 6 bases, J lost 8 bases, and 11 bases stayed unmatched. CDR1 and CDR2 from the germline V gene are MNHEY and SVGAGI. The CDR3 DNA reads as TGTGCCAGCAGCCGAGGACAGGGCGCTGTCGGCTACACCTTC. Its translation is CASSRGQGAVGYTF.

The chain combines TRBV9 with TRBJ2-1; tentative D call: TRBD2 (5 bases). This CDR3 is built from 17 residues. Trimming stripped 0 bases from V and 0 bases from J, with 13 bases between. The V gene's germline CDR1 is SGDLS and CDR2 YYNGEE. CDR3 residues: CASSVGSGSPSYNEQFF. CDR3 coding DNA: TGTGCCAGCAGCGTAGGGAGCGGCTCCCCCTCCTACAATGAGCAGTTCTTC.

This chain connects TRBV5-1 to TRBJ1-2; 9 nucleotides agree with TRBD1. This CDR3 spans 13 amino acids. V lost 0 bases to trimming and J lost 8 bases; unmatched junction nucleotides: 2. CDR1 and CDR2 (germline): SGHRS, YFSETQ. Here the CDR3 reads CASSLDRGLGYTF. In nucleotides, the CDR3 is TGCGCCAGCAGCTTGGACAGGGGGCTCGGCTACACCTTC.

The chain employs TRBV6-5 and TRBJ1-1, with 8 bases fitting TRBD1. Trimming cost V 2 bases and J 7 bases; bases outside gene matches: 9. This CDR3 region has 15 residues. CDR1 is MNHEY, CDR2 SVGAGI, per germline. The CDR3 DNA reads TGTGCCAGCAGTTACACCGGACAGGGTAGCTTTGAAGCTTTCTTT. Its translation: CASSYTGQGSFEAFF.

The chain carries TRBV5-1 and TRBJ2-7; possible D gene TRBD1, 5 bases. From germline, CDR1 is SGHRS and CDR2 YFSETQ. V was cut by 4 bases and J by 0 bases, with 11 bases left in between. The CDR3 is 14 amino acids. The CDR3 sequence: CASSKDTDSYEQYF. In nucleotides, the CDR3 is TGCGCCAGCAGCAAGGACACCGACTCCTACGAGCAGTACTTC.

The J gene is TRBJ2-4, the V gene TRBV5-1; weak D call: TRBD1 (6 bases). Germline V gene data show CDR1 as SGHRS and CDR2 as YFSETQ. Trimming took 4 bases from V and 8 from J, leaving 19 bases between them. The CDR3 is made up of 15 amino acids. CDR3 amino acids: CASSLSGAFEDIQYF. The CDR3 DNA reads as TGCGCCAGCAGCCTTTCAGGGGCATTCGAGGACATTCAGTACTTC. Full variable domain (outside the CDR3, taken from reference TRBV5-1 and TRBJ2-4): KAGVTQTPRYLIKTRGQQVTLSCSPISGHRSVSWYQQTPGQGLQFLFEYFSETQRNKGNFPGRFSGRQFSNSRSEMNVSTLELGDSALYLCASSLSGAFEDIQYFGAGTRLSVL.